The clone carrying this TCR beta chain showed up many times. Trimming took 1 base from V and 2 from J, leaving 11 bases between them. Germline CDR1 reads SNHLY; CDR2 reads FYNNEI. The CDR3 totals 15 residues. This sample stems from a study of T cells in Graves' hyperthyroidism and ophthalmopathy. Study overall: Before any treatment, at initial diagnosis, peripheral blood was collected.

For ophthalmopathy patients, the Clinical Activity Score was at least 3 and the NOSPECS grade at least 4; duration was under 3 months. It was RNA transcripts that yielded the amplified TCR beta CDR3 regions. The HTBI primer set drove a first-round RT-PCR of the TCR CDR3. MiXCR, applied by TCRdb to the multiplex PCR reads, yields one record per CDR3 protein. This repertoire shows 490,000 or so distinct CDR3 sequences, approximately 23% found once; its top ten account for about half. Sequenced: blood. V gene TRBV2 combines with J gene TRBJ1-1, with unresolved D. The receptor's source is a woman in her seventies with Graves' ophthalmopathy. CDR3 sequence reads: CASSEVGWGNTEAFF. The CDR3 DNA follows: TGTGCCAGCAGTGAAGTCGGGTGGGGAAACACTGAAGCTTTCTTT.